A selection of T cell receptor beta chains follows, all from one sample in a study of T cell clonotyping in hematopoietic cell transplantation. Clones were read by immunoSEQ multiplex PCR, and TCRdb kept only the in-frame ones, dropping some. The sample consists of fewer than 80,000 clones, around 94% of them appearing once. The sample consisted of peripheral blood mononuclear cells. Every receptor here comes from a man aged 50 to 59 in good health. Some clones in this sample may be carry-over from other donors' samples. CDR3s include the opening cysteine and the closing phenylalanine or tryptophan. D genes are given only for firm matches. Clone size appears in some rows only: once, few, many, or a class for an expanded clone.

clone_size	v_call	d_call	j_call	cdr3_nt	cdr3_aa
NA	TRBV28	TRBD1	TRBJ1-5	TGTGCCAGCAGTTCCATGACAGGGGGCGAACAGCCCCAGCATTTT	CASSSMTGGEQPQHF
once	TRBV11-2	TRBD2	TRBJ2-5	TGTGCCAGCAGCTTAGGTGGGCTAGCGGCCAAGAACCAGTACTTC	CASSLGGLAAKNQYF
NA	TRBV7-9	NA	TRBJ2-3	TGTGCCAGCAGCTTATTTAATCCAGATACGCAGTATTTT	CASSLFNPDTQYF
NA	TRBV5-1	TRBD1	TRBJ2-3	TGCGCCAGCAGCGTCGGCTCAGGGGGTATGACAGATACGCAGTATTTT	CASSVGSGGMTDTQYF
NA	TRBV6-1	NA	TRBJ2-7	TGTGCCAGCAGCCAGCCGGGACAATCCTACGAGCAGTACTTC	CASSQPGQSYEQYF
once	TRBV6-5	NA	TRBJ1-2	TGTGCCAGCAGTTACGGTGGGGGCTATGGCTACACCTTC	CASSYGGGYGYTF
NA	TRBV18	NA	TRBJ1-1	TGTGCCAGCTCACCAGGCCAGACGAACACTGAAGCTTTCTTT	CASSPGQTNTEAFF
NA	TRBV7-9	NA	TRBJ2-7	TGTGCCAGCAGCCTCCAGACAGTATACGAGCAGTACTTC	CASSLQTVYEQYF
NA	TRBV5-1	TRBD2	TRBJ2-7	TGCGCCAGCAGCTTGACTAGCGCAGCCTACGAGCAGTACTTC	CASSLTSAAYEQYF
NA	TRBV29-1	NA	TRBJ1-3	TGCAGCGTTGAAGATTCGGGGGTTGGGAACACCATATATTTT	CSVEDSGVGNTIYF
NA	TRBV28	TRBD2	TRBJ2-3	TGTGCCAGCAGTTTATCTAGCGGACCTCACACAGATACGCAGTATTTT	CASSLSSGPHTDTQYF
NA	TRBV7-8	NA	TRBJ1-4	TGTGCCAGCAGCTACTCGGCAGCTGAAAAACTGTTTTTT	CASSYSAAEKLFF
NA	TRBV5-1	NA	TRBJ1-4	TGCGCCAGCAGCGGGCGCGGGGTCGGGGCTTTAAATGAAAAACTGTTTTTT	CASSGRGVGALNEKLFF
NA	TRBV5-4	TRBD1	TRBJ1-6	TGTGCCAGCAGCTCCGGACAGGGGGTCTCACCCCTCCACTTT	CASSSGQGVSPLHF
NA	TRBV5-4	NA	TRBJ2-5	TGTGCCAGCAGCTTGTGGCCTCAGGGCCAGGGGGAGACCCAGTACTTC	CASSLWPQGQGETQYF
NA	TRBV6-5	TRBD1	TRBJ1-1	TGTGCCAGCAGACGGGGGACAGGGGTTGAAGCTTTCTTT	CASRRGTGVEAFF
NA	TRBV7-6	NA	TRBJ2-7	TGTGCCAGCAGCTTAGCGGGGGACGGACTTAACTACGAGCAGTACTTC	CASSLAGDGLNYEQYF
NA	TRBV7-3	TRBD1	TRBJ2-3	TGTGCCAGCAGCTTCGGACAGGTTAACACAGATACGCAGTATTTT	CASSFGQVNTDTQYF
NA	TRBV7-2	TRBD1	TRBJ2-7	TGTGCCAGCAGCTTAGTTGGGGGACAGCCCTACGAGCAGTACTTC	CASSLVGGQPYEQYF
NA	TRBV25-1	TRBD2	TRBJ2-7	TGTGCCAGCAGTGAATCCCCCGCGGGAGGGCCCATAGGAGAGCAGTACTTC	CASSESPAGGPIGEQYF
NA	TRBV28	NA	TRBJ1-1	TGTGCCAGCACCCAACCAGGGTTACCCATGAACACTGAAGCTTTCTTT	CASTQPGLPMNTEAFF
NA	TRBV12-5	NA	TRBJ2-3	TGTGCTAGTGGTTTAACAGGGTCAGATACGCAGTATTTT	CASGLTGSDTQYF
NA	TRBV4-3	NA	TRBJ1-1	TGCGCCAGCAGCCAATTAACAGTGAACACTGAAGCTTTCTTT	CASSQLTVNTEAFF
once	TRBV6-1	NA	TRBJ2-1	TGTGCCAGCAGTGAAACGGTGGGGCCCCTCGATGAGCAGTTCTTC	CASSETVGPLDEQFF
NA	TRBV6-5	NA	TRBJ2-7	TGTGCCAGCCGAGGACGGAGAGCCTACGAGCAGTACTTC	CASRGRRAYEQYF
NA	TRBV7-6	NA	TRBJ2-2	TGTGCCAGCAGCTTACGTCTGGATGGGGAGCTGTTTTTT	CASSLRLDGELFF
NA	TRBV30	NA	TRBJ1-1	TGTGCCTGGAGTAGGAGCACTGAAGCTTTCTTT	CAWSRSTEAFF
NA	TRBV7-9	NA	TRBJ2-7	TGTGCCAGCAGCTTCGCCGGTACTGGGGGCGAGCAGTACTTC	CASSFAGTGGEQYF
NA	TRBV28	NA	TRBJ2-1	TGTGCCAGCAGTTTCCTGGGGGCTCTCTCCAATGAGCAGTTCTTC	CASSFLGALSNEQFF
once	TRBV28	NA	TRBJ1-1	TGTGCCAGCAGTTTATGGTTACATAACACTGAAGCTTTCTTT	CASSLWLHNTEAFF